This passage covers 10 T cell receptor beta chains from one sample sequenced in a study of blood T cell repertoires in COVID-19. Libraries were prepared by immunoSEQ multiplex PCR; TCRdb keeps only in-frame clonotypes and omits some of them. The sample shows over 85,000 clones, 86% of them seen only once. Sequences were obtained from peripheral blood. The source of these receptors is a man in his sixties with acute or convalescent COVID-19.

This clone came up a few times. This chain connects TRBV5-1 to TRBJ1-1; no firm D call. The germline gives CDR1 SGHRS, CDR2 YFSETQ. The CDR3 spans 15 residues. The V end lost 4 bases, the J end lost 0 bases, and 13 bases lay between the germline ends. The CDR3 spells CASSAGLRMNTEAFF. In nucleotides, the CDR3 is TGCGCCAGCAGCGCTGGACTGAGGATGAACACTGAAGCTTTCTTT.

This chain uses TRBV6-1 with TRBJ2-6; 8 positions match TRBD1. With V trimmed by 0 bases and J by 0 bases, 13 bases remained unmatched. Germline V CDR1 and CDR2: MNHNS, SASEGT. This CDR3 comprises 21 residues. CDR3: CASSEAYLGQAGGSGANVLTF. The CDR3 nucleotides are TGTGCCAGCAGTGAAGCGTACTTGGGACAGGCGGGCGGCTCTGGGGCCAACGTCCTGACTTTC.

The CDR3 is CASRKGQGANNEQFF. The CDR3 coding sequence is TGTGCCAGCAGGAAGGGCCAGGGGGCGAACAATGAGCAGTTCTTC. This rearrangement joins TRBV6-5 to TRBJ2-1, with 8 bases aligning to TRBD1. This CDR3 comprises 15 residues. V lost 6 bases, J lost 5 bases, and 9 bases stayed unmatched. CDR1 MNHEY and CDR2 SVGAGI come from the germline V gene.

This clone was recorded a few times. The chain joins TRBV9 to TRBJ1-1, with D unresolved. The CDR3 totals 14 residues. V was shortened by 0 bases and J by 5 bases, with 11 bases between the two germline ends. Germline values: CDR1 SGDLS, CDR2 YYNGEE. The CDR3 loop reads CASSVAPFGTEAFF. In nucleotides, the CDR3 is TGTGCCAGCAGCGTAGCGCCTTTCGGGACTGAAGCTTTCTTT. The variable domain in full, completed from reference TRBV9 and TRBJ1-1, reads DSGVTQTPKHLITATGQRVTLRCSPRSGDLSVYWYQQSLDQGLQFLIQYYNGEERAKGNILERFSAQQFPDLHSELNLSSLELGDSALYFCASSVAPFGTEAFFGQGTRLTVV.

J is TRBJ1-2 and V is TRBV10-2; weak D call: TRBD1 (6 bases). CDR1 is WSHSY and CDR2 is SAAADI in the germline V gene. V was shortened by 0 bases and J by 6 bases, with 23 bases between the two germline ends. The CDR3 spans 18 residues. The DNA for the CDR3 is TGCGCCAGCAGTGAGTCGATTCTTAACCTCGGGGGGCGCAATGGCTACACCTTC. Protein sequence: CASSESILNLGGRNGYTF.

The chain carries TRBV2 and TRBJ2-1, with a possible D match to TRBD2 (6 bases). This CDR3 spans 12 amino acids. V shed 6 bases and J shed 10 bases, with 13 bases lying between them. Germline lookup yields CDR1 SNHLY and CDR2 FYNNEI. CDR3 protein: CASREGPGEQFF. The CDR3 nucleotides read TGTGCCAGCAGGGAGGGACCGGGAGAGCAGTTCTTC.

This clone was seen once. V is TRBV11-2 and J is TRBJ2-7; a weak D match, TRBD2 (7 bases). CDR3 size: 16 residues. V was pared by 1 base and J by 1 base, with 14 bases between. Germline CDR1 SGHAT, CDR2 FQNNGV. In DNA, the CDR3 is TGTGCCAGCAGCTTAGGGTCAGGGAGGGGGTCCTACGAGCAGTACTTC. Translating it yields CASSLGSGRGSYEQYF.

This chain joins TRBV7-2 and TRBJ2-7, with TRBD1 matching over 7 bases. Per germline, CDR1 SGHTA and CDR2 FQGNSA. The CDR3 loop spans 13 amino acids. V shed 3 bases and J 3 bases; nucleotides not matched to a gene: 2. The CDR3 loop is CASSFAGGYEQYF. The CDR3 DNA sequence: TGTGCCAGCAGCTTCGCAGGGGGCTACGAGCAGTACTTC.

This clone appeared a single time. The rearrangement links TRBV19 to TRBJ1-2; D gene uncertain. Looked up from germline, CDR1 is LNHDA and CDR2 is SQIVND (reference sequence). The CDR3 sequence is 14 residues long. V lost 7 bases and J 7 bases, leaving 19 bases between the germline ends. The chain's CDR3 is CASTAGVIDVGYTF. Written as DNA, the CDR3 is TGTGCCAGTACGGCCGGGGTAATTGACGTTGGCTACACCTTC.

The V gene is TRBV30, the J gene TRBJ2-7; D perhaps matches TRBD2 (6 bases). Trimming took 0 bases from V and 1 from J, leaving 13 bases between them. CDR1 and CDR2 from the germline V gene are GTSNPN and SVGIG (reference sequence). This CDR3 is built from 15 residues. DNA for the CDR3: TGTGCCTGGAGTGTTAGCAGCGGGTGGTCCTACGAGCAGTACTTC. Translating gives CAWSVSSGWSYEQYF.